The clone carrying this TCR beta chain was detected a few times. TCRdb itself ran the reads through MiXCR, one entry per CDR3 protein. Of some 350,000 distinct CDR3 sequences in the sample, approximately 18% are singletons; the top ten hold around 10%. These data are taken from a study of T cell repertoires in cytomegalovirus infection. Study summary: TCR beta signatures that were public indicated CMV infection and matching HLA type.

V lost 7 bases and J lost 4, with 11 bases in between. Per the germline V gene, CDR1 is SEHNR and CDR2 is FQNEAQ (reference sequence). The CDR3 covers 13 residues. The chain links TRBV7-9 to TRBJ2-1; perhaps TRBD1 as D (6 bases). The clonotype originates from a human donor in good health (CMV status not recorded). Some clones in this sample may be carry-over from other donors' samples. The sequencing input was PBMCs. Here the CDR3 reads CASNLQGYNEQFF. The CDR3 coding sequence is TGTGCCAGCAACCTACAGGGTTACAATGAGCAGTTCTTC.